This is a list of T cell receptor beta chains from one sample in a study of T-cell memory formation after mild COVID-19. TCRdb used MiXCR to reprocess the 5' RACE reads, holding one entry per CDR3 protein. The table lists roughly 130,000 distinct CDR3 sequences, approximately 15% of them singletons. The sample was PBMCs or a T cell subset sorted from them (not recorded which). The receptors come from a young man who had mild COVID-19 (a few samples of this study predate the infection). Cell type and time point are not known. Each CDR3 is given with its conserved first and last residue. D genes are given only for firm matches. Some rows have no size entry. The others give once, few or many, or a class for an expanded clone.

TRBJ1-1	.	TRBV2	TRBD1	TGTGCCAGCGGGCGTAGACAGGGAACCAGCACTGAAGCTTTCTTT	CASGRRQGTSTEAFF
TRBJ1-1	few	TRBV5-1	.	TGCGCCAGCAGCTTGGGACAGAGGTTGAACACTGAAGCTTTCTTT	CASSLGQRLNTEAFF
TRBJ2-5	few	TRBV4-2	TRBD2	TGTGCCAGCAGCCTCGGGACTACCCTCTCGGGGGAGACCCAGTACTTC	CASSLGTTLSGETQYF
TRBJ2-4	.	TRBV18	.	TGTGCCAGCTCACCACCCGGGACGGGTCTTGACATTCAGTACTTC	CASSPPGTGLDIQYF
TRBJ2-5	.	TRBV12-3/TRBV12-4	.	TGTGCCAGCAGCCAGTCCTTAGGAGAGACCCAGTACTTC	CASSQSLGETQYF
TRBJ2-7	few	TRBV15	.	TGTGCCACCAGCAGGGGACGGCTAGCCTACGAGCAGTACTTC	CATSRGRLAYEQYF
TRBJ2-3	.	TRBV29-1	TRBD2	TGCAGCGTCGGGACTAGCGGGGGAGATACGCAGTATTTT	CSVGTSGGDTQYF
TRBJ1-2	.	TRBV7-2	.	TGTGCCAGCAGCCAGGACCTATATGGCTACACCTTC	CASSQDLYGYTF
TRBJ2-5	few	TRBV9	TRBD2	TGTGCCAGCAGTCCTAGCGGATATTACCAAGAGACCCAGTACTTC	CASSPSGYYQETQYF
TRBJ1-6	once	TRBV6-2/TRBV6-3	.	TGTGCCAACAGCCAAACACCGGGACCCCGGGTGAAGGCCCTCCACTTT	CANSQTPGPRVKALHF
TRBJ2-1	few	TRBV5-1	TRBD2	TGCGCCAGCAGCCTACGGGGGGGTGGCAACAATGAGCAGTTCTTC	CASSLRGGGNNEQFF
TRBJ1-1	.	TRBV19	.	TGTGCCAGTAGTATATGGGGAAGCACTGAAGCTTTCTTT	CASSIWGSTEAFF
TRBJ1-4	once	TRBV18	.	TGTGCCAGCTCACCAAACAGAGACAATGAAAAACTGTTTTTT	CASSPNRDNEKLFF
TRBJ1-2	.	TRBV5-1	TRBD1	TGCGCCAGCAGCTTGGAATACAGGGGCCTTGGCTACACCTTC	CASSLEYRGLGYTF
TRBJ1-2	few	TRBV12-3/TRBV12-4	.	TGTGCCAGCAGTTTAAAGGTGGACTATGGCTACACCTTC	CASSLKVDYGYTF
TRBJ2-1	many	TRBV7-3	.	TGTGCCAGCAGCTTAAACTACAATGAGCAGTTCTTC	CASSLNYNEQFF
TRBJ2-2	.	TRBV6-2/TRBV6-3	TRBD1	TGTGCCAGCAGCGACAGGGTACTCACCGGGGAGCTGTTTTTT	CASSDRVLTGELFF
TRBJ2-5	.	TRBV6-1	.	TGTGCCACGGCCTGGACATCGCAAGAGACCCAGTACTTC	CATAWTSQETQYF
TRBJ2-1	few	TRBV3-1	.	TGTGCCAGCAGCCTTACAGGGGAGCAGTTCTTC	CASSLTGEQFF
TRBJ1-2	.	TRBV5-1	.	TGCGCCAGCTCGCGTTCTAACTATGGCTACACCTTC	CASSRSNYGYTF
TRBJ2-5	.	TRBV11-2	.	TGTGCCAGCAGCTTACGTCACAGCCAAGAGACCCAGTACTTC	CASSLRHSQETQYF
TRBJ2-1	few	TRBV14	.	TGTGCCAGCAGCCAAAAACATCTCAATGAGCAGTTCTTC	CASSQKHLNEQFF
TRBJ2-4	many	TRBV29-1	.	TGCAGCGCTGCTGGGGGGCTAGCCAAAAACATTCAGTACTTC	CSAAGGLAKNIQYF
TRBJ2-1	.	TRBV7-2	TRBD2	TGTGCCAGCAGCTCCTATAGCGGGGGCCGAGAGCAGTTCTTC	CASSSYSGGREQFF
TRBJ2-6	.	TRBV15	.	TGTGCCACCAGCAGGGATCTAATGGCAACTTCTGGGGCCAACGTCCTGACTTTC	CATSRDLMATSGANVLTF
TRBJ1-3	.	TRBV7-2	TRBD1	TGTGCCAGCAGCTACAGGGGGCCCTCTGGAAACACCATATATTTT	CASSYRGPSGNTIYF
TRBJ1-5	few	TRBV12-3/TRBV12-4	TRBD1	TGTGCCAGCATCGGGACAGGGAGGAATCAGCCCCAGCATTTT	CASIGTGRNQPQHF
TRBJ1-1	.	TRBV12-3/TRBV12-4	.	TGTGCCAGCAGTTTAGGGCGGGGGGCTAAAGCTTTCTTT	CASSLGRGAKAFF
TRBJ2-1	.	TRBV5-1	TRBD2	TGCGCCAGCAGCTTGGGGGGACTACCAACCCTCAATGAGCAGTTCTTC	CASSLGGLPTLNEQFF
TRBJ1-4	.	TRBV3-1	.	TGTGCCAGCAGCCCCAATCGTCTGAATGAAAAACTGTTTTTT	CASSPNRLNEKLFF
TRBJ1-2	.	TRBV6-5	TRBD1	TGTGCCAGCAGTCCTAAGACAGGGGACCACTATGGCTACACCTTC	CASSPKTGDHYGYTF
TRBJ2-3	few	TRBV2	.	TGTGCCAGCCTCCGAACACCCTCCGGAGATACGCAGTATTTT	CASLRTPSGDTQYF
TRBJ1-2	few	TRBV3-1	.	TGTGCCAGCAGCCATCAGGGACAATCTTATGGCTACACCTTC	CASSHQGQSYGYTF
TRBJ2-3	few	TRBV28	.	TGTGCCAGCAGTGATCCCCCTAGCACAGATACGCAGTATTTT	CASSDPPSTDTQYF
TRBJ2-7	.	TRBV2	TRBD1	TGTGCCAGCAAGGGACAGGGGGTCTACGAGCAGTACTTC	CASKGQGVYEQYF
TRBJ2-3	.	TRBV6-5	.	TGTGCCACCAGAGGGTTCCGGGGGGCAACAGATACGCAGTATTTT	CATRGFRGATDTQYF
TRBJ2-2	.	TRBV6-2/TRBV6-3	TRBD2	TGTGCCAGCATCTCCCGGGAGGGCACCGGGGAGCTGTTTTTT	CASISREGTGELFF
TRBJ2-3	.	TRBV4-3	TRBD2	TGCGCCAGCAGCCGAGCGGGGGGGTCAGATACGCAGTATTTT	CASSRAGGSDTQYF
TRBJ1-1	many	TRBV5-1	.	TGCGCCAGCAGCCGCGGACAGTTGAACACTGAAGCTTTCTTT	CASSRGQLNTEAFF
TRBJ2-5	.	TRBV29-1	TRBD2	TGCAGCGTTCTTAGCGGGGGGTCCCAGTACCAAGAGACCCAGTACTTC	CSVLSGGSQYQETQYF
TRBJ2-5	few	TRBV2	.	TGTGCCAGCGGAAGAGGACAGCCTCAAGAGACCCAGTACTTC	CASGRGQPQETQYF
TRBJ2-3	.	TRBV27	TRBD1	TGTGCCAGCAGTTATTACAGGGGCGGTACGCAGTATTTT	CASSYYRGGTQYF
TRBJ1-3	.	TRBV4-1	.	TGCGCCAGCAGCCAACCAGGAGGCTCTGGAAACACCATATATTTT	CASSQPGGSGNTIYF
TRBJ2-7	.	TRBV7-9	.	TGTGCCAGCAGCCGAGGAGGCATCTCCTACGAGCAGTACTTC	CASSRGGISYEQYF
TRBJ1-5	.	TRBV19	.	TGTGCCAGCATAGGACAGTTGAATCAGCCCCAGCATTTT	CASIGQLNQPQHF
TRBJ2-7	few	TRBV4-1	TRBD1	TGCGCCAGCAGCCGATTGGACAGGACAAGCTCCTACGAGCAGTACTTC	CASSRLDRTSSYEQYF
TRBJ2-3	.	TRBV4-2	.	TGTGCCAGCAGCTACGGTTTAGGTACTTTCACAGATACGCAGTATTTT	CASSYGLGTFTDTQYF
TRBJ2-3	few	TRBV18	TRBD1	TGTGCCAGCTCAAAGGAAGACAGGGGAGTAGATACGCAGTATTTT	CASSKEDRGVDTQYF
TRBJ1-1	many	TRBV6-5	TRBD1	TGTGCCAGCAGAACGGGACAGCCGAACACTGAAGCTTTCTTT	CASRTGQPNTEAFF